The 21 T cell receptor beta chains in this list originate from one sample, sequenced in a study of blood T cell repertoires in COVID-19. Using immunoSEQ multiplex PCR, the repertoire was profiled, and TCRdb retains in-frame clones only, with some absent. The data contain some 200,000 clones, around 92% of them seen just once; the ten biggest clones take up approximately 1.2%. Sequencing was performed on peripheral blood. The receptors derive from a man younger than 45 with acute or convalescent COVID-19.

The chain recombines TRBV7-3 with TRBJ2-6; D is perhaps TRBD2 (6 bases). V gave up 5 bases and J gave up 0 bases, with 14 bases separating them. CDR3 length: 17 residues. The germline V gene encodes CDR1 SGHTA and CDR2 FQGTGA. The CDR3: CASSGAGTRSGANVLTF. The CDR3 nucleotides read TGTGCCAGCAGCGGGGCAGGGACTCGCTCTGGGGCCAACGTCCTGACTTTC.

Written as DNA, the CDR3 is TGTGCCAGTAGTATCCCCCCACACGGGGGGTACAATGAGCAGTTCTTC. It codes for CASSIPPHGGYNEQFF. The genes are TRBV19 and TRBJ2-1; TRBD2 matches 7 bases. Germline CDR1 LNHDA, CDR2 SQIVND (reference sequence). This CDR3 has 16 amino acids. Trimming took 3 bases from V and 4 from J; bases not matched to a gene: 9. Drawing the rest from reference TRBV19 and TRBJ2-1, the complete variable domain is DGGITQSPKYLFRKEGQNVTLSCEQNLNHDAMYWYRQDPGQGLRLIYYSQIVNDFQKGDIAEGYSVSREKKESFPLTVTSAQKNPTAFYLCASSIPPHGGYNEQFFGPGTRLTVL.

The chain combines TRBV5-4 with TRBJ2-7; weak D call: TRBD2 (5 bases). The germline V gene encodes CDR1 SGHNT and CDR2 YYREEE (reference sequence). The CDR3 is 14 residues long. V was pared by 0 bases and J by 5 bases, with 12 bases between. CDR3 protein: CASSLDGKADEQYF. The DNA for the CDR3 is TGTGCCAGCAGCTTGGACGGGAAGGCAGACGAGCAGTACTTC. Filled out from reference TRBV5-4 and TRBJ2-7, the complete variable domain reads ETGVTQSPTHLIKTRGQQVTLRCSSQSGHNTVSWYQQALGQGPQFIFQYYREEENGRGNFPPRFSGLQFPNYSSELNVNALELDDSALYLCASSLDGKADEQYFGPGTRLTVT.

The chain links TRBV7-2 to TRBJ1-2, with a weak D call TRBD1 (6 bases). Deletions cut 1 base from V and 5 bases from J, with 8 bases between. The germline V gene encodes CDR1 SGHTA and CDR2 FQGNSA. The CDR3 totals 13 residues. CDR3 DNA: TGTGCCAGCAGCTTAGACAGGGTATATGGCTACACCTTC. Encoded protein: CASSLDRVYGYTF.

The chain combines TRBV4-1 with TRBJ1-4, with a tentative D call TRBD1 (5 bases). Germline V gives CDR1 MGHRA, CDR2 YSYEKL. V was trimmed by 3 bases and J by 6 bases, leaving 17 bases between them. The CDR3 sequence is 16 residues long. CDR3 in amino acids: CASSQSWRQGDEKLFF. For the CDR3, the DNA is TGCGCCAGCAGCCAGTCATGGCGGCAGGGCGATGAAAAACTGTTTTTT.

This chain links TRBV3-1 (or the pseudogene TRBV3-2) with TRBJ1-2; no reliable D call. CDR3 length equals 15 residues. Trimming shortened V by 3 bases and J by 7 bases, and 18 bases separated the two germline ends. From germline, CDR1 is LGHDT and CDR2 YNNKEL (reference sequence). The CDR3 loop is CASSQIPLGRSGYTF. CDR3 sequence (DNA): TGTGCCAGCAGCCAGATCCCCCTGGGGAGAAGTGGCTACACCTTC.

The V and J genes are TRBV4-1 and TRBJ2-3, with a weak D call TRBD1 (6 bases). Trimming removed 9 bases at V and 4 bases at J, with 17 bases between. The CDR3 contains 14 residues. Germline CDR1 reads MGHRA; CDR2 reads YSYEKL. The CDR3 DNA sequence: TGCGCCAGTGAAGGACAGACTTCTTCAGATACGCAGTATTTT. It is translated as CASEGQTSSDTQYF.

V and J are TRBV5-1 and TRBJ2-7, with TRBD1 identical over 8 bases. V lost 4 bases, J lost 5 bases, and 8 bases stayed unmatched. The CDR3 has 14 residues. Germline lookup yields CDR1 SGHRS and CDR2 YFSETQ. CDR3 nucleotide sequence: TGCGCCAGCAGCATGGGGACAGGCCTCGACGAGCAGTACTTC. It is translated as CASSMGTGLDEQYF.

A single count supports this clone. The V gene is TRBV28, the J gene TRBJ2-7; 8 positions agree with TRBD2. V shed 3 bases and J 3 bases; nucleotides not matched to a gene: 10. CDR3 length: 16 amino acids. The germline V gene has CDR1 MDHEN and CDR2 SYDVKM. The CDR3: CASSFPFERGSYEQYF. CDR3 bases: TGTGCCAGCAGTTTCCCATTTGAGCGGGGGAGCTACGAGCAGTACTTC.

This chain uses TRBV5-5 with TRBJ1-5, with D perhaps TRBD1 (6 bases). This CDR3 has 14 residues. The V gene's germline CDR1 is SGHKS and CDR2 YYEKEE (reference sequence). The V and J ends lost 0 bases and 5 bases respectively, with 9 bases between them. CDR3 amino acids: CASSLVSGDQPQHF. In DNA form, the CDR3 reads TGTGCCAGCAGCTTGGTGTCAGGGGATCAGCCCCAGCATTTT.

This clone was observed a single time. The chain is built from TRBV6-5 and TRBJ2-4; 7 bases align to TRBD2. Germline lookup yields CDR1 MNHEY and CDR2 SVGAGI. This CDR3 contains 15 residues. Trimming at V came to 2 bases and at J to 3 bases, leaving 4 bases not matched to a gene. The CDR3 coding sequence is TGTGCCAGCAGTTACACAGGCGGGGGCAAAAACATTCAGTACTTC. This translates into CASSYTGGGKNIQYF.

The J gene is TRBJ2-5, the V gene TRBV13; TRBD1 matches 7 bases. The CDR3 spans 14 residues. The germline CDR1 and CDR2 sequences are PRHDT and FYEKMQ (reference sequence). J was trimmed by 2 bases and V by 2 bases; bases with no gene match: 2. The CDR3 reads CASSLKGAQETQYF. CDR3 coding DNA: TGTGCCAGCAGCTTAAAGGGGGCGCAAGAGACCCAGTACTTC.

The chain carries TRBV29-1 and TRBJ2-5; maybe TRBD2 (7 bases). CDR3 size: 14 residues. V dropped 7 bases and J dropped 4 bases, with 19 bases sitting between them. Germline CDR1 and CDR2: SQVTM and ANQGSEA. CDR3 sequence: CSAGRGGYGETQYF. In nucleotides, the CDR3 is TGCAGCGCCGGAAGGGGGGGTTATGGAGAGACCCAGTACTTC.

J is TRBJ2-7 and V is TRBV13; TRBD1 matches at 7 bases. This CDR3 spans 15 amino acids. The V segment lost 2 bases and the J segment 3 bases; nucleotides outside the gene matches: 7. Germline V gives CDR1 PRHDT, CDR2 FYEKMQ (reference sequence). DNA of the CDR3: TGTGCCAGCAGCTTATATGGACAGGTCGACTACGAGCAGTACTTC. Residues: CASSLYGQVDYEQYF.

This sequence joins TRBV7-9 and TRBJ1-4; 7 bases map to TRBD1. V shed 5 bases, J shed 0 bases, and the junction held 15 bases outside the gene matches. Germline CDR1 is SEHNR and CDR2 is FQNEAQ (reference sequence). The CDR3 loop spans 19 amino acids. CDR3 bases: TGTGCCAGCAGCCGGTTTTTGGGACAGCCGGGAACAACTAATGAAAAACTGTTTTTT. Translated: CASSRFLGQPGTTNEKLFF.

The genes are TRBV6-5 and TRBJ1-5, with D tentatively TRBD1 (5 bases). CDR1 MNHEY and CDR2 SVGAGI come from the germline V gene. This CDR3 has 15 amino acids. V was trimmed by 2 bases and J by 4 bases, leaving 12 bases between them. The CDR3 is CASSYAGGSNQPQHF. The CDR3 bases are TGTGCCAGCAGTTACGCGGGGGGTTCTAATCAGCCCCAGCATTTT.

The CDR3 region has the DNA TGTGCCAGCAGTTTAAGCGGAGCCGTCGAGCAGTACTTC. Amino acid sequence: CASSLSGAVEQYF. The chain employs TRBV28 and TRBJ2-7; D possibly corresponds to TRBD2 (5 bases). With 2 bases removed from V and 6 bases from J, the gap between germline ends came to 11 bases. This CDR3 spans 13 amino acids. Per germline, CDR1 MDHEN and CDR2 SYDVKM.

This clone has only one observation. The rearrangement uses TRBV15 and TRBJ1-1; D remains ambiguous. V lost 6 bases and J lost 3, with 8 bases in between. CDR3 length: 12 residues. Germline loops: CDR1 LNHNV, CDR2 YYDKDF (reference sequence). CDR3 region: CATSPSDTEAFF. CDR3 in DNA: TGTGCCACCAGTCCGTCCGACACTGAAGCTTTCTTT.

The chain couples TRBV19 to TRBJ2-4, with 9 positions matching TRBD1. V trimming: 5 bases; J trimming: 6 bases; junction bases outside the gene matches: 11. The CDR3 is made up of 16 amino acids. The germline V gene has CDR1 LNHDA and CDR2 SQIVND (reference sequence). CDR3 sequence reads: CASSGRTGASGNIQYF. The DNA of the CDR3 is TGTGCCAGTAGTGGGAGGACAGGGGCGTCGGGAAACATTCAGTACTTC.

The V and J genes are TRBV10-3 and TRBJ1-5; D is undetermined. Per the germline V gene, CDR1 is ENHRY and CDR2 is SYGVKD. This CDR3 spans 14 amino acids. V dropped 2 bases and J dropped 1 base, with 6 bases sitting between them. The CDR3 nucleotides read TGTGCCATCAGTGAGACAGCAAGCAATCAGCCCCAGCATTTT. As protein: CAISETASNQPQHF.

This chain links TRBV7-2 with TRBJ2-1, with D possibly being TRBD1 (5 bases). Per germline, CDR1 SGHTA and CDR2 FQGNSA. V lost 3 bases to trimming and J lost 0 bases, with 9 bases between them. The CDR3 is made up of 15 amino acids. As DNA, the CDR3 is TGTGCCAGCAGCTTTGGGGCCTACTCCTACAATGAGCAGTTCTTC. Amino acids: CASSFGAYSYNEQFF.